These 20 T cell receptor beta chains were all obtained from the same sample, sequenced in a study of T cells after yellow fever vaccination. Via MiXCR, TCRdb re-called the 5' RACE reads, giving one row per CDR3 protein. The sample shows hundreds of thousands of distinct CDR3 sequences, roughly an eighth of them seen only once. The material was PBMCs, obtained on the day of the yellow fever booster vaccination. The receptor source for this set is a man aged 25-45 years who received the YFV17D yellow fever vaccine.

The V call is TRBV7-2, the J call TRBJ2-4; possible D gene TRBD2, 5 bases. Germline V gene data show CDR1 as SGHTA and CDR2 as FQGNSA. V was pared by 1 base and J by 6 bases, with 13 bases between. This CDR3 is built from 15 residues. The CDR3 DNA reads TGTGCCAGCAGCTTAGTAGTGGGTGAGGGAAACATTCAGTACTTC. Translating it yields CASSLVVGEGNIQYF.

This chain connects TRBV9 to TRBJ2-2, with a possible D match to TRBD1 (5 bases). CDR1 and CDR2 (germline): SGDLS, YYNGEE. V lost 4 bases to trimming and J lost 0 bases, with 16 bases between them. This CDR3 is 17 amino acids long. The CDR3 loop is CASSSRAGSTNTGELFF. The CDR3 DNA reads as TGTGCCAGCAGCTCTAGGGCAGGGTCCACGAACACCGGGGAGCTGTTTTTT. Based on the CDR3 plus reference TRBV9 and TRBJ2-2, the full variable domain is DSGVTQTPKHLITATGQRVTLRCSPRSGDLSVYWYQQSLDQGLQFLIQYYNGEERAKGNILERFSAQQFPDLHSELNLSSLELGDSALYFCASSSRAGSTNTGELFFGEGSRLTVL.

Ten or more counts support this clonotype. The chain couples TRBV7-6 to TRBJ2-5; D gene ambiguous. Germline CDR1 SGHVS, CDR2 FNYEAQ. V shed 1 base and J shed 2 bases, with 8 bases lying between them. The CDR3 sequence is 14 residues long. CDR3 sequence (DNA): TGTGCCAGCAGCTTAGATGTGGGTCAAGAGACCCAGTACTTC. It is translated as CASSLDVGQETQYF.

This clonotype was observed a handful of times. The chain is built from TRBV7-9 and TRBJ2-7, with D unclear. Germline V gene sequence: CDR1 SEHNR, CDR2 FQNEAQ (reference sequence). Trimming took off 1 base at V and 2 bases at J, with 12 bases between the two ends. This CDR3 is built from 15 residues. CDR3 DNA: TGTGCCAGCAGCTTAGTCCCTCCCTCTGCCTACGAGCAGTACTTC. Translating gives CASSLVPPSAYEQYF.

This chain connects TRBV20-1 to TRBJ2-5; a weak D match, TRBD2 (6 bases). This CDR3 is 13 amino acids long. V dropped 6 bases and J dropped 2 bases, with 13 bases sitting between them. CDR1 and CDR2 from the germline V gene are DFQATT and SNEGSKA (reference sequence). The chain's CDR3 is CSATGEKQETQYF. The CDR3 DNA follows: TGCAGTGCCACGGGGGAGAAGCAAGAGACCCAGTACTTC.

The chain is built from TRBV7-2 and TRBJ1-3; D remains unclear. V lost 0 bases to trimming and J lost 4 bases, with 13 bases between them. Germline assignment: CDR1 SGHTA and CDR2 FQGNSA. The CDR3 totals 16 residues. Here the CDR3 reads CASSLARGGGGNTIYF. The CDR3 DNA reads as TGTGCCAGCAGCTTAGCTCGGGGAGGAGGAGGAAACACCATATATTTT.

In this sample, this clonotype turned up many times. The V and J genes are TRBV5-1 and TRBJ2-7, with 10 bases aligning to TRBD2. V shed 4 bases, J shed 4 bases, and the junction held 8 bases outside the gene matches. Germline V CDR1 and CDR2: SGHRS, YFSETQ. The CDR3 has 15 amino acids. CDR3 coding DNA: TGCGCCAGCAGCCCCTCTGTAGCGGGAGGATACGAGCAGTACTTC. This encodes CASSPSVAGGYEQYF.

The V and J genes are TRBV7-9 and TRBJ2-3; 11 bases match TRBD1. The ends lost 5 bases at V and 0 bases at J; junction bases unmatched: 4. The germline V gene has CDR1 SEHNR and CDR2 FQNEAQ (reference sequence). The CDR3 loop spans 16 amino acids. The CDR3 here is CASSPGTGGSTDTQYF. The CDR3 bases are TGTGCCAGCAGCCCGGGGACAGGGGGAAGCACAGATACGCAGTATTTT.

CDR3 protein: CATRTRRNGKNIQYF. The CDR3 DNA reads TGTGCCACCAGAACCCGAAGAAATGGCAAAAACATTCAGTACTTC. The chain has TRBV24-1 and TRBJ2-4, with D uncertain. The CDR3 has 15 amino acids. Trimming removed 7 bases from V and 3 bases from J, with 15 bases in between. CDR1 is KGHDR and CDR2 is SFDVKD in the germline V gene.

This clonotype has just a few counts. The CDR3 region is CASTKRGSSYEQYF. CDR3 coding DNA: TGTGCCAGCACCAAGCGGGGGTCCTCCTACGAGCAGTACTTC. The chain carries TRBV5-6 and TRBJ2-7; 8 bases map to TRBD2. The CDR3 length is 14 residues. CDR1 and CDR2 from the germline V gene are SGHDT and YYEEEE. V shed 6 bases, J shed 0 bases, and the junction held 5 bases outside the gene matches. Full variable domain (rest looked up from reference TRBV5-6 and TRBJ2-7): DAGVTQSPTHLIKTRGQQVTLRCSPKSGHDTVSWYQQALGQGPQFIFQYYEEEERQRGNFPDRFSGHQFPNYSSELNVNALLLGDSALYLCASTKRGSSYEQYFGPGTRLTVT.

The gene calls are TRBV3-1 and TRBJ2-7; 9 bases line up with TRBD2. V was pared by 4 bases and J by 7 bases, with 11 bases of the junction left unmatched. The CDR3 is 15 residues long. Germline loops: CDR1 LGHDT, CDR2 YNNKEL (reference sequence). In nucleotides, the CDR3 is TGTGCCAGCAGCCTTGCGGGAGGGCCCTCAGGGGAGCAGTACTTC. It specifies CASSLAGGPSGEQYF.

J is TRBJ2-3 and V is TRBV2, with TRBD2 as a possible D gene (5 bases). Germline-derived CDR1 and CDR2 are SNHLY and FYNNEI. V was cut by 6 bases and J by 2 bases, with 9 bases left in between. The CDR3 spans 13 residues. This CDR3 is CASRTRDTDTQYF. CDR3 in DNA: TGTGCCAGCAGAACTAGAGACACAGATACGCAGTATTTT. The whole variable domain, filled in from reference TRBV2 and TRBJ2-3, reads EPEVTQTPSHQVTQMGQEVILRCVPISNHLYFYWYRQILGQKVEFLVSFYNNEISEKSEIFDDQFSVERPDGSNFTLKIRSTKLEDSAMYFCASRTRDTDTQYFGPGTRLTVL.

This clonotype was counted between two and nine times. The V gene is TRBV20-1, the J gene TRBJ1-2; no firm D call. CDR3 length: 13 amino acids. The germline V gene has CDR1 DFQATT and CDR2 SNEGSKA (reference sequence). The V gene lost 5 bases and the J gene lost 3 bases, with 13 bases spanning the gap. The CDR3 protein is CSAWFRTDYGYTF. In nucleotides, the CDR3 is TGCAGTGCTTGGTTTCGGACCGACTATGGCTACACCTTC.

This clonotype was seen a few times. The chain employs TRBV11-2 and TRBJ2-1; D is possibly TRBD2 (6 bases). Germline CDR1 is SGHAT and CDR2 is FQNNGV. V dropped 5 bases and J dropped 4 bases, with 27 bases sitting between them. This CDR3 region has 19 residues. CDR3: CASSALAPGTSTSYNEQFF. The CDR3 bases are TGTGCCAGCAGCGCTCTAGCCCCCGGAACTAGCACTTCATACAATGAGCAGTTCTTC.

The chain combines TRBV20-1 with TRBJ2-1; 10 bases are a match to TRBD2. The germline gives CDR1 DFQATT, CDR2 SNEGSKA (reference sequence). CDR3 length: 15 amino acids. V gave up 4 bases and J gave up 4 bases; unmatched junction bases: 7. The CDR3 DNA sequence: TGCAGTGCTAAACGACTAGCGGGCGGATACAATGAGCAGTTCTTC. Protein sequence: CSAKRLAGGYNEQFF.

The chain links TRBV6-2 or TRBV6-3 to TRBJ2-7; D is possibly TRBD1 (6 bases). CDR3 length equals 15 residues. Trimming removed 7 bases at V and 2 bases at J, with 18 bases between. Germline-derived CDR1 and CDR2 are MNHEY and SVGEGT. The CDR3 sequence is CASTFLGTLPYEQYF. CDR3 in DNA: TGTGCCAGCACTTTCCTCGGGACACTTCCCTACGAGCAGTACTTC.

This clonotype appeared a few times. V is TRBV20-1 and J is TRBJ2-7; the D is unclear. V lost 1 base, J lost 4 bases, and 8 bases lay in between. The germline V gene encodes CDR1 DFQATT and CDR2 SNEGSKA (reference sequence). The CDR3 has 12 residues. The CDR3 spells CSARGDTYEQYF. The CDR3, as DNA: TGCAGTGCTAGAGGGGATACTTACGAGCAGTACTTC.

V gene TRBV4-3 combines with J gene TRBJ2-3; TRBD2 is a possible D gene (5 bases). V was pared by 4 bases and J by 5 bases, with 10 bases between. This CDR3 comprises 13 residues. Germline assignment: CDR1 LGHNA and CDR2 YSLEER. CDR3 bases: TGCGCCAGCAGCCGGGTAGCGATAGATACGCAGTATTTT. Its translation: CASSRVAIDTQYF.

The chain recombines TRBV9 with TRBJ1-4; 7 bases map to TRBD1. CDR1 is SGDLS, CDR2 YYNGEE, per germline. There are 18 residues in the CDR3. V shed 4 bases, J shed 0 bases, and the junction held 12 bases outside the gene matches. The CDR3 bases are TGTGCCAGCAGCCAGGGACAGACTTTTTTTGCAACTAATGAAAAACTGTTTTTT. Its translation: CASSQGQTFFATNEKLFF.

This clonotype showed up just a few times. CDR3 sequence reads: CASSNDRILAKNIQYF. The CDR3 DNA is TGTGCCAGCAGCAATGACAGAATACTAGCCAAAAACATTCAGTACTTC. The V call is TRBV7-8, the J call TRBJ2-4; D possibly corresponds to TRBD1 (5 bases). V lost 5 bases and J 0 bases, leaving 14 bases between the germline ends. The germline V gene has CDR1 SGHVS and CDR2 FQNEAQ. This CDR3 spans 16 amino acids.